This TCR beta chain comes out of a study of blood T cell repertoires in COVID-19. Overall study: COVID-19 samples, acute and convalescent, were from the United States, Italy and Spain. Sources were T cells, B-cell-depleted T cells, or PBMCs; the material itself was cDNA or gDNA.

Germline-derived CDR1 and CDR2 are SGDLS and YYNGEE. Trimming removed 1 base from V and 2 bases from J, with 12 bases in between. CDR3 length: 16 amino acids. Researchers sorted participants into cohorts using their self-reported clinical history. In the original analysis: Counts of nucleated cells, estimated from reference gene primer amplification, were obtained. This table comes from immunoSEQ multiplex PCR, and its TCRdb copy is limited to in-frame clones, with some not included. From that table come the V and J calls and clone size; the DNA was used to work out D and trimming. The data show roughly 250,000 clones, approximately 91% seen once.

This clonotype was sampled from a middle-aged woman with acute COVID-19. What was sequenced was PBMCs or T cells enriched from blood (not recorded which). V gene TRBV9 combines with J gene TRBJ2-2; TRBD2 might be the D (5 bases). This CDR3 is CASSVLGGPNTGELFF. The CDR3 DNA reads TGTGCCAGCAGCGTACTCGGCGGGCCTAACACCGGGGAGCTGTTTTTT.